One and the same sample provided the 23 T cell receptor beta chains below, sequenced in a study of Ad26.COV2.S vaccination and SARS-CoV-2 variants. Described treatment: roughly 20 received Ad26.COV2.S at low or high dose, single or two shots; about 5 received placebo; per-sample allocation not given. Samples came from day 63 after the first vaccine or placebo injection. The assay was immunoSEQ multiplex PCR, and TCRdb's table has in-frame clones only and misses some. The sample has roughly 680,000 clones; around 90% are singletons. The source material was peripheral blood, sampled in a trial of Ad26.COV2.S vaccine versus placebo. These receptors were collected from a person between 18 and 65 years old who received the Ad26.COV2.S COVID-19 vaccine or a placebo.

The gene calls are TRBV15 and TRBJ2-1; TRBD2 is a possible D gene (6 bases). Trimming removed 0 bases from V and 8 bases from J, with 11 bases in between. CDR3 length: 14 residues. The germline CDR1 and CDR2 sequences are LNHNV and YYDKDF (reference sequence). Written as DNA, the CDR3 is TGTGCCACCAGCAGAGAACTAGCATTCGATGAGCAGTTCTTC. This encodes CATSRELAFDEQFF.

The rearrangement joins TRBV25-1 to TRBJ1-4; D is unresolved. The CDR3 has 15 residues. Germline values: CDR1 MGHDK, CDR2 SYGVNS. V lost 3 bases, J lost 5 bases, and 13 bases lay in between. CDR3: CASSDPGRTNEKLFF. The CDR3 DNA reads TGTGCCAGCAGTGATCCTGGACGGACGAATGAAAAACTGTTTTTT.

The rearrangement links TRBV5-1 to TRBJ2-7; 8 bases agree with TRBD2. Germline CDR1 is SGHRS and CDR2 is YFSETQ. The CDR3 covers 15 residues. Trimming removed 5 bases from V and 4 bases from J; junction bases left unmatched: 11. The CDR3 here is CASSPLRGGMYEQYF. CDR3 in DNA: TGCGCCAGCAGTCCACTACGGGGGGGTATGTACGAGCAGTACTTC.

This clone was seen a few times. The CDR3 is CASSSTGNYGYTF. The DNA of the CDR3 is TGTGCCAGCAGTTCCACAGGAAACTATGGCTACACCTTC. J is TRBJ1-2 and V is TRBV27, with D possibly matching TRBD1 (5 bases). Germline values: CDR1 MNHEY, CDR2 SMNVEV (reference sequence). The CDR3 length is 13 residues. Trimming cost V 4 bases and J 2 bases, with 8 bases left between them.

The V and J genes are TRBV29-1 and TRBJ2-1, with a weak D call TRBD2 (7 bases). CDR1 SQVTM and CDR2 ANQGSEA come from the germline V gene. V shed 7 bases and J shed 8 bases, with 12 bases lying between them. The CDR3 runs to 11 residues. The CDR3 DNA follows: TGCAGCGCAGGGAGGGGGGATGAGCAGTTCTTC. Protein sequence: CSAGRGDEQFF.

Comment on this clone: The junction departs from germline at one end; a sequencing error may be responsible. The rearrangement joins TRBV19 to TRBJ2-2; 9 bases fit TRBD1. Germline V CDR1 and CDR2: LNHDA, SQIVND (reference sequence). The length of the CDR3 is 15 residues. The CDR3 nucleotides read TGTGCCAGTAGTTTAGACAGGGGGTTAACCGGGGAGCTGTTTTTT. This sequence encodes CASSLDRGLTGELFF.

This chain joins TRBV6-5 and TRBJ2-4; 8 bases agree with TRBD2. This CDR3 has 12 residues. Losses at the gene ends were 8 bases for V and 5 bases for J; bases not matched to a gene: 2. The V gene's germline CDR1 is MNHEY and CDR2 SVGAGI. The DNA of the CDR3 is TGTGCCAGCGGGACTAGGGAAAACATTCAGTACTTC. Amino acids: CASGTRENIQYF.

CDR3 amino acids: CSVPVGASSYNEQFF. CDR3 DNA: TGCAGCGTCCCCGTGGGAGCCAGCTCCTACAATGAGCAGTTCTTC. The V gene is TRBV29-1, the J gene TRBJ2-1; D perhaps matches TRBD2 (5 bases). V was trimmed by 6 bases and J by 0 bases, leaving 15 bases between them. This CDR3 has 15 amino acids. In germline, CDR1 is SQVTM, CDR2 ANQGSEA.

This clone was seen only once. The CDR3 bases are TGTGCCAGCAGTGAAGGGCTAGCAGGTACAGATACGCAGTATTTT. Its protein product is CASSEGLAGTDTQYF. This chain joins TRBV2 and TRBJ2-3, with a possible D match to TRBD2 (5 bases). This CDR3 comprises 15 residues. V lost 1 base and J 3 bases, leaving 11 bases between the germline ends. CDR1 and CDR2 (germline): SNHLY, FYNNEI.

The V gene is TRBV27, the J gene TRBJ1-2; D may be TRBD1 (6 bases). The CDR3 is 13 amino acids. Trimming pared 2 bases from V and 5 bases from J, leaving 9 bases between. The V gene's germline CDR1 is MNHEY and CDR2 SMNVEV (reference sequence). CDR3 coding DNA: TGTGCCAGCAGTTTACACAGGGCATATGGCTACACCTTC. Translated, it gives CASSLHRAYGYTF.

This chain connects TRBV5-4 to TRBJ1-1, with D unresolved. CDR3 length: 13 residues. The V end lost 0 bases, the J end lost 5 bases, and 8 bases lay between the germline ends. In germline, CDR1 is SGHNT, CDR2 YYREEE (reference sequence). Written as DNA, the CDR3 is TGTGCCAGCAGCTTGGGGGATACGACTGAAGCTTTCTTT. As protein: CASSLGDTTEAFF.

The CDR3 spells CASSPWTGANTEAFF. The CDR3 coding sequence is TGTGCCAGCAGCCCCTGGACAGGGGCGAACACTGAAGCTTTCTTT. The J gene is TRBJ1-1, the V gene TRBV14; the match to TRBD1 covers 9 bases. This CDR3 has 15 amino acids. Germline lookup yields CDR1 SGHDN and CDR2 FVKESK. The trim removed 4 bases at V and 1 base at J, leaving 4 bases unmatched.

The chain uses TRBV6-5 and TRBJ2-3, with D unresolved. V was shortened by 8 bases and J by 1 base, with 4 bases between the two germline ends. CDR1 and CDR2 (germline): MNHEY, SVGAGI. This CDR3 is 11 amino acids long. CDR3: CASGRTDTQYF. CDR3 bases: TGTGCCAGCGGGCGCACAGATACGCAGTATTTT.

The chain recombines TRBV3-1 (or the pseudogene TRBV3-2) with TRBJ2-5; 7 positions agree with TRBD2. Germline lookup yields CDR1 LGHDT and CDR2 YNNKEL (reference sequence). This CDR3 is built from 15 residues. J lost 5 bases, V lost 6 bases, and 12 bases had no gene match. The DNA of the CDR3 is TGTGCCAGCAGTCTCTATGAGGGAGGGAGGGAGACCCAGTACTTC. Its protein product is CASSLYEGGRETQYF.

The chain combines TRBV7-2 with TRBJ2-1; no definite D call. Germline V CDR1 and CDR2: SGHTA, FQGNSA. V was shortened by 2 bases and J by 4 bases, with 24 bases between the two germline ends. This CDR3 contains 19 residues. The CDR3 region has the DNA TGTGCCAGCAGCTTACGGCGGACCCCAGCCTTGGACGCGTACAATGAGCAGTTCTTC. The encoded protein is CASSLRRTPALDAYNEQFF.

The rearrangement links TRBV18 to TRBJ2-7, with TRBD1 matching 7 bases. The CDR3 is made up of 14 amino acids. Germline trimming cut 6 bases from V and 1 base from J; bases unmatched to any gene: 6. The V gene's germline CDR1 is KGHSH and CDR2 LQKENI. The CDR3 here is CASSSRGQSYEQYF. CDR3 DNA: TGTGCCAGCTCGTCGAGGGGGCAGTCCTACGAGCAGTACTTC.

This chain's CDR3 is CASSSGKLQPQHF. As DNA, the CDR3 is TGTGCCAGCAGCTCCGGAAAACTTCAGCCCCAGCATTTT. The J gene is TRBJ1-5, the V gene TRBV5-8; the D is unclear. V lost 3 bases to trimming and J lost 6 bases, with 10 bases between them. The CDR3 covers 13 residues. Germline V CDR1 and CDR2: SGHTS, YDEGEE.

V gene TRBV7-9 combines with J gene TRBJ2-1; 10 bases are a match to TRBD2. The germline CDR1 and CDR2 sequences are SEHNR and FQNEAQ (reference sequence). This CDR3 is 15 amino acids long. With 3 bases clipped from V and 6 bases from J, the junction kept 5 bases outside the gene matches. The CDR3 DNA reads as TGTGCCAGCAGCTTTTTCAGCGGGAGGGCCAATGAGCAGTTCTTC. Translated, it gives CASSFFSGRANEQFF.

The chain links TRBV5-1 to TRBJ2-2, with a weak D call TRBD2 (6 bases). From germline, CDR1 is SGHRS and CDR2 YFSETQ. V was trimmed by 3 bases and J by 2 bases, leaving 11 bases between them. This CDR3 has 15 residues. CDR3: CASSWGSGNTGELFF. As DNA, the CDR3 is TGCGCCAGCAGCTGGGGTAGCGGTAACACCGGGGAGCTGTTTTTT.

The rearrangement joins TRBV19 to TRBJ2-1; possible D gene TRBD2, 5 bases. CDR1 is LNHDA, CDR2 SQIVND, per germline (reference sequence). Trimming cost V 5 bases and J 7 bases, with 15 bases left between them. There are 14 residues in the CDR3. CDR3 DNA sequence: TGTGCCAGTAGTGTAACTAGAACGGGTAATGAGCAGTTCTTC. Its protein product is CASSVTRTGNEQFF.

This clone appeared a single time. The J gene is TRBJ1-1, the V gene TRBV19; TRBD1 agrees at 9 bases. Trimming cost V 9 bases and J 5 bases; bases outside gene matches: 1. Germline CDR1 and CDR2: LNHDA and SQIVND (reference sequence). The CDR3 is made up of 11 amino acids. The CDR3: CASGTGTEAFF. The CDR3, as DNA: TGTGCCAGCGGGACAGGGACTGAAGCTTTCTTT.

V and J are TRBV7-2 and TRBJ1-2, with 8 bases identical to TRBD1. The CDR3 length is 14 residues. The junction had 6 bases not matched to a gene; V was cut back by 5 bases and J by 4 bases. Germline V gene lookup returns CDR1 SGHTA and CDR2 FQGNSA. The CDR3 loop reads CASSPGQGTYGYTF. The CDR3 DNA reads as TGTGCCAGCAGCCCCGGACAGGGAACCTATGGCTACACCTTC. Based on the CDR3 plus reference TRBV7-2 and TRBJ1-2, the full variable domain is GAGVSQSPSNKVTEKGKDVELRCDPISGHTALYWYRQSLGQGLEFLIYFQGNSAPDKSGLPSDRFSAERTGGSVSTLTIQRTQQEDSAVYLCASSPGQGTYGYTFGSGTRLTVV.

The chain combines TRBV7-8 with TRBJ2-1; no definite D call. This CDR3 has 14 residues. V was trimmed by 1 base and J by 9 bases, leaving 13 bases between them. Germline CDR1 and CDR2: SGHVS and FQNEAQ. CDR3 residues: CASSLGARAGEQFF. The CDR3 nucleotides read TGTGCCAGCAGCTTAGGAGCTCGGGCTGGTGAGCAGTTCTTC.